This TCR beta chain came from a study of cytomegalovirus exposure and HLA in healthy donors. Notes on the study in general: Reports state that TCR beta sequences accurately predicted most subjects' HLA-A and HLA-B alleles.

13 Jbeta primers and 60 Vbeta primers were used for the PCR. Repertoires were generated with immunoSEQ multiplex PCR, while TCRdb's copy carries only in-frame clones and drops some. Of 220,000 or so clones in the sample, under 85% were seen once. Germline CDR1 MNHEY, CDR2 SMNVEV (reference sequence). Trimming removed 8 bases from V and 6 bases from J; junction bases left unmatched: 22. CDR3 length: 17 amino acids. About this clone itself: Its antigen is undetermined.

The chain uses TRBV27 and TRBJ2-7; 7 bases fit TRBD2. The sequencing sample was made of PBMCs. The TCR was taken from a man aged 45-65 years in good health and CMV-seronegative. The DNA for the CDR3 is TGTGCCAGCCCCAGAGGTCGCGGGAGACCCTATATGGGCGAGCAGTACTTC. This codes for CASPRGRGRPYMGEQYF.